The source of this T cell receptor (beta chain) is a study of blood T cell repertoires in COVID-19. Study summary: PBMCs, B-cell-depleted T cells, or T cells were the source of the cDNA or gDNA that made up the material.

V lost 3 bases to trimming and J lost 1 base; unmatched junction nucleotides: 15. This CDR3 has 19 residues. The V gene's germline CDR1 is SGHAT and CDR2 FQNNGV. In the original analysis: Nucleated cell number was recorded as an estimate derived from reference gene primer amplification. This table comes from immunoSEQ multiplex PCR, and its TCRdb copy is limited to in-frame clones, with some not included. That table supplies the V and J calls and clone size; D and trimming were determined from the DNA. The repertoire holds 150,000 to 190,000 clones, with around 84% as singletons. Cohorts were determined from participant-reported clinical history. Cohort 3 recovery required two negative PCRs, clearance, or symptom resolution.

This clonotype was sampled from a man aged 45-65 years who had recovered from COVID-19. The source material was PBMCs or T cells enriched from blood (not recorded which). The chain links TRBV11-2 to TRBJ1-1; 9 bases fit TRBD1. The CDR3 nucleotides are TGTGCCAGCAGCTTGGGACAGGGCCGGCGGAAGCACGGGAACACTGAAGCTTTCTTT. The encoded protein is CASSLGQGRRKHGNTEAFF.